This TCR beta chain was recorded in a study of CD8+ T cells in alopecia areata. CDR3 length: 15 amino acids. Looked up from germline, CDR1 is LGHNA and CDR2 is YSLEER. V shed 1 base and J 6 bases; nucleotides not matched to a gene: 5. Sequencing relied on a cDNA template that was reverse transcribed from extracted RNA. TCRdb's copy holds only in-frame clones and misses some; the assay was immunoSEQ multiplex PCR. The sample records 200,000 to 250,000 clones, over 60% being singletons. Specified treatment: oral pan-JAK inhibitor, 5-10 mg twice daily. Sequences were derived from CD4+ T cells sorted from blood, sampled at week 44, from a patient treated with tofacitinib. The chain employs TRBV4-3 and TRBJ2-2; TRBD2 matches at 7 bases. The TCR sequence derives from a human donor with alopecia areata. CDR3 bases: TGCGCCAGCAGCCAAGGGACTAGAGTTCCCGGGGAGCTGTTTTTT. As protein: CASSQGTRVPGELFF.